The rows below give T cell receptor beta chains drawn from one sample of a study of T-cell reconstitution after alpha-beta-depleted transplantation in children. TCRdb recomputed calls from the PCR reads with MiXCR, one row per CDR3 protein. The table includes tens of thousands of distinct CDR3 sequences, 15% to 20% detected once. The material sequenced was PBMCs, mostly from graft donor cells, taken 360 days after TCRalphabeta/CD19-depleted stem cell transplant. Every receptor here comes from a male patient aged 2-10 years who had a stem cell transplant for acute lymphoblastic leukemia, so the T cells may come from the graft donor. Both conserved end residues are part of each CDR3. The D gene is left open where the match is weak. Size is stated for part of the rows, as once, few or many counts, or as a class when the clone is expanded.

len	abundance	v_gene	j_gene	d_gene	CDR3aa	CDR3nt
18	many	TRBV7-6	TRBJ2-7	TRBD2	CASSFDFSGTSGRYEQYF	TGTGCCAGCAGCTTCGATTTCTCCGGGACTAGCGGGAGATACGAGCAGTACTTC
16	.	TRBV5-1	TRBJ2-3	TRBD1	CASSLETGLRTDTQYF	TGCGCCAGCAGCTTGGAGACAGGGCTTAGGACAGATACGCAGTATTTT
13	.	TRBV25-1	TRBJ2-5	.	CASALGHLSTQYF	TGTGCCAGTGCCCTCGGACATCTGTCGACCCAGTACTTC
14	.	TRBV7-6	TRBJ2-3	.	CASSSPPGSNTQYF	TGTGCCAGCAGCTCCCCCCCGGGTTCTAATACGCAGTATTTT
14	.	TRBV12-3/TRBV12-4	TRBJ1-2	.	CASSLGRLNYGYTF	TGTGCCAGCAGTTTGGGCAGGCTAAACTATGGCTACACCTTC
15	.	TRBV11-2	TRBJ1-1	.	CASSLKLGDNTEAFF	TGTGCCAGCAGCTTGAAGTTAGGGGACAACACTGAAGCTTTCTTT
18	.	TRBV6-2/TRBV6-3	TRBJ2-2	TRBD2	CASSYSRGGRAPTGELFF	TGTGCCAGCAGTTACTCGAGAGGCGGGAGGGCCCCAACCGGGGAGCTGTTTTTT
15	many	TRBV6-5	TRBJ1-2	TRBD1	CASSYAGQGDYGYTF	TGTGCCAGCAGTTACGCAGGACAGGGAGACTATGGCTACACCTTC
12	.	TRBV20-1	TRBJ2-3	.	CSARPLTDTQYF	TGCAGTGCTAGACCCCTCACAGATACGCAGTATTTT
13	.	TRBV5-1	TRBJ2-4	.	CASSLVRGNIQYF	TGCGCCAGCAGCTTGGTCAGGGGAAACATTCAGTACTTC
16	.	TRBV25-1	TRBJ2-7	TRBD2	CASSEWWASGSGEQYF	TGTGCCAGCAGTGAATGGTGGGCTAGCGGGAGTGGGGAGCAGTACTTC
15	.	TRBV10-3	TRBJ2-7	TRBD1	CAISATDRGRYEQYF	TGTGCCATCAGTGCGACCGACAGGGGGCGGTACGAGCAGTACTTC
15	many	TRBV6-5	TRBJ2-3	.	CASSYPQGRSHTQYF	TGTGCCAGCAGTTACCCACAGGGTCGGTCGCATACGCAGTATTTT
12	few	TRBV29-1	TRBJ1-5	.	CSVEGGGQPQHF	TGCAGCGTTGAAGGGGGAGGCCAGCCCCAGCATTTT
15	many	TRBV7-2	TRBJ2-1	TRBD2	CASSLSAGVDNEQFF	TGTGCCAGCAGCTTATCAGCGGGAGTCGACAATGAGCAGTTCTTC
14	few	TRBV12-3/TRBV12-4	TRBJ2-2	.	CASSFDIYTGELFF	TGTGCCAGCAGTTTCGACATTTACACCGGGGAGCTGTTTTTT
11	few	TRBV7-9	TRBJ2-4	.	CASSPKNIQYF	TGTGCCAGCAGCCCTAAAAACATTCAGTACTTC